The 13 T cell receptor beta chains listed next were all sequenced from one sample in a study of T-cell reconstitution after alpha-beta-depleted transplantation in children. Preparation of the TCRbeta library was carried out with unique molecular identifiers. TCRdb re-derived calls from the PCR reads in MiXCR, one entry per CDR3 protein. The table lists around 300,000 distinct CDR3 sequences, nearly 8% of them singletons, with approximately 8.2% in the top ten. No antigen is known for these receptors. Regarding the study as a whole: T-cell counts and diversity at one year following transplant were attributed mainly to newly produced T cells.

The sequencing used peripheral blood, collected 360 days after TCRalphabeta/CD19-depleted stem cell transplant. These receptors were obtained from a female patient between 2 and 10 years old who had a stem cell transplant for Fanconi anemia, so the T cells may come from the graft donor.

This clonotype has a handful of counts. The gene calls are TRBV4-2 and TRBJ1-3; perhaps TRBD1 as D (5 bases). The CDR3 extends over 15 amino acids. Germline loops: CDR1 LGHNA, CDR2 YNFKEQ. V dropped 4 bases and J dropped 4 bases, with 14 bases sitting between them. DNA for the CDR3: TGTGCCAGCAGCCCTCAGGGTCAATCAGGAAACACCATATATTTT. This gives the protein CASSPQGQSGNTIYF.

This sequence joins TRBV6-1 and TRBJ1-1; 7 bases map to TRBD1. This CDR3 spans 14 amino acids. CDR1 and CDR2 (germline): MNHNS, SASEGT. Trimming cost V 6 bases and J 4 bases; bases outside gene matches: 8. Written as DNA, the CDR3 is TGTGCCAGCAGATTCGGACAGGTCAGCACTGAAGCTTTCTTT. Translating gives CASRFGQVSTEAFF.

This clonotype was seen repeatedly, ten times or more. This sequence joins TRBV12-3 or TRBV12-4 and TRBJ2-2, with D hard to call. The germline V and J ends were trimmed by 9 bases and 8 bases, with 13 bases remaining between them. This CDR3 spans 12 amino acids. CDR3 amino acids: CASNPATGELFF. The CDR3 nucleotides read TGTGCCAGTAATCCAGCGACGGGGGAGCTGTTTTTT.

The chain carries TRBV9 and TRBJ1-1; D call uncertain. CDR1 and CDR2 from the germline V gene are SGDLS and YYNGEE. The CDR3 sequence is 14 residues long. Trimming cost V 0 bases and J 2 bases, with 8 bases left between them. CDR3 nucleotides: TGTGCCAGCAGCGTAGCAACCAAAAACACTGAAGCTTTCTTT. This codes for CASSVATKNTEAFF.

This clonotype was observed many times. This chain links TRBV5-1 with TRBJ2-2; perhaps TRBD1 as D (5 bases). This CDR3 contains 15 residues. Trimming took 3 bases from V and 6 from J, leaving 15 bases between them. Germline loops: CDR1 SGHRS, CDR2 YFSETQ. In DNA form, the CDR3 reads TGCGCCAGCAGCTCGTATGGGGCCGGGCCCGGGGAGCTGTTTTTT. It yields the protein CASSSYGAGPGELFF.

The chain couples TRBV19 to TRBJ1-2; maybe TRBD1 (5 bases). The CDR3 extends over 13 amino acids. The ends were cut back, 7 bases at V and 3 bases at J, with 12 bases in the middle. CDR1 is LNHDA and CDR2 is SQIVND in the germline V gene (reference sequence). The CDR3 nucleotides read TGTGCCAGTAACGGAGGGGTCGACTATGGCTACACCTTC. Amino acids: CASNGGVDYGYTF.

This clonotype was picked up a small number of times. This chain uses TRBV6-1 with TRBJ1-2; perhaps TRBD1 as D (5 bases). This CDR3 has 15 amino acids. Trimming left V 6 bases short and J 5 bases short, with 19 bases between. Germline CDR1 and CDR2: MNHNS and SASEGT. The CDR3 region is CASRTGEGKGYGYTF. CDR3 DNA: TGTGCCAGCAGGACGGGAGAGGGAAAGGGGTATGGCTACACCTTC.

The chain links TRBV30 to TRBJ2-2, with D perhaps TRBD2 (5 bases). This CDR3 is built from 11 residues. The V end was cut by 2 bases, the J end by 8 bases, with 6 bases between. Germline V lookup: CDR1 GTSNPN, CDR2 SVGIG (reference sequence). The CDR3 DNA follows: TGTGCCTGGAGTATAGCGGGGGAGCTGTTTTTT. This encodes CAWSIAGELFF.

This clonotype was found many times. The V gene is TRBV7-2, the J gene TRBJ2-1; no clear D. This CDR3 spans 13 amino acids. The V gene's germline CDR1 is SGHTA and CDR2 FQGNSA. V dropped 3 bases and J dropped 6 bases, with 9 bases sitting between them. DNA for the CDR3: TGTGCCAGCAGCTTTGAAGTACGCAATGAGCAGTTCTTC. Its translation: CASSFEVRNEQFF.

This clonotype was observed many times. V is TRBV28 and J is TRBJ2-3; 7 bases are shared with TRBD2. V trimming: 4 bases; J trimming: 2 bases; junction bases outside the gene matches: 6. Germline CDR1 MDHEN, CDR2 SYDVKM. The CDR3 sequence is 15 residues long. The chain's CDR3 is CASSSAAGYTDTQYF. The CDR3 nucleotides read TGTGCCAGCAGTTCAGCAGCGGGGTACACAGATACGCAGTATTTT. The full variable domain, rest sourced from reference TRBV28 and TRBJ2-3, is DVKVTQSSRYLVKRTGEKVFLECVQDMDHENMFWYRQDPGLGLRLIYFSYDVKMKEKGDIPEGYSVSREKKERFSLILESASTNQTSMYLCASSSAAGYTDTQYFGPGTRLTVL.

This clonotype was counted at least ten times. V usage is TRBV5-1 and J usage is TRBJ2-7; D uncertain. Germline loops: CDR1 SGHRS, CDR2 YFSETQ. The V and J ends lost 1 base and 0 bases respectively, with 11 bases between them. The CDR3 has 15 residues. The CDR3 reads CASSLTIGPSYEQYF. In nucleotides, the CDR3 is TGCGCCAGCAGCTTGACCATAGGACCCTCCTACGAGCAGTACTTC.

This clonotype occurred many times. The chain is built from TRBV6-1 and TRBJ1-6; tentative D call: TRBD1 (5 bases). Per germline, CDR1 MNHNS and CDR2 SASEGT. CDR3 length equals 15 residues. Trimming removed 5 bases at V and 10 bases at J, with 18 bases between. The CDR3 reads CASSRIAVGESPLHF. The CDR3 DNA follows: TGTGCCAGCAGTCGTATTGCGGTAGGGGAATCACCCCTCCACTTT.

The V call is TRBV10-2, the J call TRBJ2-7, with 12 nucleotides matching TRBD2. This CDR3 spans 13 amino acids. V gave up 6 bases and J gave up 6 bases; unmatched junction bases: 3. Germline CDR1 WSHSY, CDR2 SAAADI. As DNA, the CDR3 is TGCGCCAGCAGCCCTAGCGGGGGGGGCGAGCAGTACTTC. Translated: CASSPSGGGEQYF.